This paragraph covers one T cell receptor (beta chain) sequence. The CDR3 is 15 residues long. J gave up 9 bases and V 2 bases, and 8 bases lay outside the gene matches. Germline loops: CDR1 SGHNT, CDR2 YENEEA. The data originate from a study of T cell responses to AZD1222 COVID-19 vaccine. Only in-frame clones appear in the TCRdb table, and some are missing; sequencing was by immunoSEQ multiplex PCR. The sample records about 140,000 clones, almost 95% being singletons. The TCR originated in an adult who received the AZD1222 COVID-19 vaccine. V is TRBV11-3 and J is TRBJ2-1, with TRBD2 matching over 9 bases. The material sequenced was peripheral blood, taken 28 days after the second AZD1222 dose. The CDR3 nucleotides read TGTGCCAGCAGCTTAATTGGTAGCGGGAGTGGTGAGCAGTTCTTC. It translates to CASSLIGSGSGEQFF. The complete variable domain, with remaining parts taken from reference TRBV11-3 and TRBJ2-1, reads EAGVVQSPRYKIIEKKQPVAFWCNPISGHNTLYWYLQNLGQGPELLIRYENEEAVDDSQLPKDRFSAERLKGVDSTLKIQPAELGDSAVYLCASSLIGSGSGEQFFGPGTRLTVL.